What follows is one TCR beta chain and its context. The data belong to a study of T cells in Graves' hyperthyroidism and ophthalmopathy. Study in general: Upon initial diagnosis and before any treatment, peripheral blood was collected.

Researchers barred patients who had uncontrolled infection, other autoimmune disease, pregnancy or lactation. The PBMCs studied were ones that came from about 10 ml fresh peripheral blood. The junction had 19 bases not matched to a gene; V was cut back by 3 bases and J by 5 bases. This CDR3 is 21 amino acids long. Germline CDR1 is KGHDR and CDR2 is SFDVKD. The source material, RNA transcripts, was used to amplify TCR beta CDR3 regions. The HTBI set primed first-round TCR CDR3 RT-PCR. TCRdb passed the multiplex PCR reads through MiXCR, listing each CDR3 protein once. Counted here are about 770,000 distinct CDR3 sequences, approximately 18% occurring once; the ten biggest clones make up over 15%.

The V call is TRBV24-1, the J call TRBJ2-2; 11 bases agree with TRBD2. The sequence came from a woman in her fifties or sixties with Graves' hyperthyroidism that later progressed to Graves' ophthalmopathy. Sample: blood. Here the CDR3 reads CATSDPGTSGAVRSRTGELFF. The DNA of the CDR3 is TGTGCCACCAGTGATCCCGGGACTAGCGGAGCCGTACGAAGTCGGACCGGGGAGCTGTTTTTT.